The 4 T cell receptor beta chains below all came from one sample that was sequenced in a study of HIV-infected children after antiretroviral therapy interruption. Sample treatment: PENTA 11 planned treatment interruption arm or continuous ART arm. Unique molecular identifiers were included in an RNA-based 3' RACE TCR library. TCRdb fed the 3' RACE reads into MiXCR, producing one record per CDR3 protein. The top ten hold around 1.1% of the sample, which has approximately 95,000 distinct CDR3 sequences, 6% to 8.5% seen once. The sample was CD45RA+ CD4+ T cells from PBMCs, pooled from several time points, taken from a donor given antiretroviral therapy, either interrupted or continuous. Subset meaning: naive CD4+ CD45RA+ CD45RO- T cells. Every receptor here comes from a pool of human donors with HIV.

This clonotype was observed many times. At one of its ends the junction is not consistent with the germline gene, which may arise from a read error. This rearrangement joins TRBV12-3 or TRBV12-4 to TRBJ2-7; tentatively, D is TRBD1 or TRBD2 (5 bases each). The length of the CDR3 is 12 residues. The CDR3 DNA follows: TGTGCCAGCAGTGCCCGGGGCAGGGACCCCCTATTC. As protein: CASSARGRDPLF.

This clonotype has at least ten counts. This chain connects TRBV20-1 to TRBJ1-2; tentatively, D is TRBD1 (5 bases). The germline V gene encodes CDR1 DFQATT and CDR2 SNEGSKA (reference sequence). The CDR3 covers 15 residues. Trimming cost V 7 bases and J 2 bases, with 20 bases left between them. This chain's CDR3 is CSGDSGADPNYGYTF. In DNA, the CDR3 is TGCAGTGGGGACTCCGGGGCAGATCCAAACTATGGCTACACCTTC.

The table lists this clonotype with many counts. This chain links TRBV3-1 with TRBJ1-1; D is unresolved. The ends were cut back, 4 bases at V and 0 bases at J, with 12 bases in the middle. From germline, CDR1 is LGHDT and CDR2 YNNKEL (reference sequence). CDR3 size: 15 residues. CDR3 in amino acids: CASSRGWHMNTEAFF. The CDR3 coding sequence is TGTGCCAGCAGCCGTGGGTGGCACATGAACACTGAAGCTTTCTTT.

This clonotype appeared many times. The chain is built from TRBV12-3 or TRBV12-4 and TRBJ2-7, with TRBD2 matching over 7 bases. This CDR3 contains 15 residues. Losses at the gene ends were 8 bases for V and 0 bases for J; bases not matched to a gene: 10. CDR3 sequence: CASSSGRGSSYEQYF. CDR3 nucleotides: TGTGCCAGCTCCTCCGGGCGGGGGTCCTCCTACGAGCAGTACTTC.